This TCR beta chain was observed in a study of immune reconstitution after stem cell transplant in scleroderma (dated by TCRdb to the late 2010s). Worth noting for this clonotype: The antigen it recognizes is unknown. Base qualities are not at hand, and no much larger clone is one base apart.

Library construction relied on RT-PCR. The instrument was an Illumina MiSeq. TCRdb itself trimmed the public reads at Q25 with fastp, ran MiXCR and retained productive beta chains. Rows matching on CDR3 protein sequence are summarized as one entry with the most common DNA and genes. Within this sample are over 2,000 distinct CDR3 sequences, with approximately 7.4% of them counted one time only. In total, the top ten clones hold roughly 12% of the sample. For CDR1 and CDR2, the germline V gene lists MGHRA and YSYEKL. Including the terminal cysteine and phenylalanine, the CDR3 comprises 16 residues. CDR3 DNA is the only sequence kept; it has 48 bases, read in frame from the first base. Trimming at the junction amounts to 0 bases on V and 5 bases on J, and the germline ends lie 15 bases apart.

The TCR comes from a male donor with systemic sclerosis. The receptor chain draws on TRBV4-1 and TRBJ2-3; matching of 6 bases hints at TRBD1 as the D gene. Sampling was performed before or after autologous hematopoietic stem cell transplantation (not recorded which). The CDR3 sequence is CASSQEERGSQDTQYF. The DNA reads as follows: TGCGCCAGCAGCCAAGAGGAGAGGGGGAGCCAAGATACGCAGTATTTT.